This TCR beta chain was sequenced for a study of blood T cell repertoires in COVID-19. V was cut by 1 base and J by 7 bases, with 4 bases left in between. The CDR3 is made up of 12 amino acids. Per the study methods: Reference gene primer amplification gave nucleated cell count estimates. Method: immunoSEQ multiplex PCR; TCRdb's copy keeps in-frame clones and lacks some. V, J and clone size were drawn from that table, and D and trimming were deduced from the DNA. This sample yields fewer than 300,000 clones, of which 65% to 90% are seen a single time; 5.1% belongs to the top ten. This clonotype originated in a man aged 45-60 years with active or convalescent COVID-19. The sequenced material came from peripheral blood. The rearrangement uses TRBV12-3 or TRBV12-4 and TRBJ2-2; D remains unclear. CDR3 sequence: CASSLVSGELFF. Written as DNA, the CDR3 is TGTGCCAGCAGTTTAGTTAGCGGGGAGCTGTTTTTT.